This T cell receptor beta chain emerged from a study of T cell changes during pregnancy in multiple sclerosis. Clones were read by immunoSEQ multiplex PCR, and TCRdb kept only the in-frame ones, dropping some. The table records about 33,000 clones, roughly nine tenths of them present only once. The clonotype originates from a female donor in good health, enrolled as a control in a pregnancy study. The starting material was CD4+ T cells from peripheral blood mononuclear cells, obtained in the third trimester of pregnancy.

The CDR3 DNA reads TGCAGCGCCGACAAGGGAGTGAACACTGAAGCTTTCTTT. Amino acids: CSADKGVNTEAFF. The chain is built from TRBV29-1 and TRBJ1-1, with D unresolved. The germline CDR1 and CDR2 sequences are SQVTM and ANQGSEA. V was cut by 7 bases and J by 0 bases, with 12 bases left in between. CDR3 size: 13 residues.